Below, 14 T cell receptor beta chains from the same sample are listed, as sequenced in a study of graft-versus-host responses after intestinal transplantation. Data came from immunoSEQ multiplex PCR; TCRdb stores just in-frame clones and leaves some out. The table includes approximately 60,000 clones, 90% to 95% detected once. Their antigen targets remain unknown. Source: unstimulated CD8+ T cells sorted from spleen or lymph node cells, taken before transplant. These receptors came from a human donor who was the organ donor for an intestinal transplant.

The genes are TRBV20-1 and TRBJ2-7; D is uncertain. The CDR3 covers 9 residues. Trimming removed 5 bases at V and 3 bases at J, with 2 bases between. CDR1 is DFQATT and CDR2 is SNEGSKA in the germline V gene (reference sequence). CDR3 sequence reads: CSALYEQYF. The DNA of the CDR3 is TGCAGTGCTCTCTACGAGCAGTACTTC.

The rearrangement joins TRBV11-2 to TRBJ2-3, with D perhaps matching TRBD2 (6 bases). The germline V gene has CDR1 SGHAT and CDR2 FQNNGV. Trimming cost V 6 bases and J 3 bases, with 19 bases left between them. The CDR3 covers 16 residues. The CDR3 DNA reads TGTGCCAGCAGAGACTCTGGGGGGATTGGAACAGATACGCAGTATTTT. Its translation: CASRDSGGIGTDTQYF.

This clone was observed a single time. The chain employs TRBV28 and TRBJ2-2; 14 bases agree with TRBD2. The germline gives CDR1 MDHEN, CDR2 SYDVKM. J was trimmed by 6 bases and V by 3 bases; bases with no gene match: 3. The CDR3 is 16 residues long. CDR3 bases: TGTGCCAGCAGTTTGACTAGCGGGAGGGCAGCCGGGGAGCTGTTTTTT. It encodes CASSLTSGRAAGELFF.

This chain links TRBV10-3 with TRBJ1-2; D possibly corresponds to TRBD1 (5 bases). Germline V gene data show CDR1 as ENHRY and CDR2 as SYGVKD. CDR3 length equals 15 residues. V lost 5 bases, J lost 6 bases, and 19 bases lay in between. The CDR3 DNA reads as TGTGCCATCAGTCCGGGGGAAGGGCCCAGGGATGGCTACACCTTC. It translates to CAISPGEGPRDGYTF.

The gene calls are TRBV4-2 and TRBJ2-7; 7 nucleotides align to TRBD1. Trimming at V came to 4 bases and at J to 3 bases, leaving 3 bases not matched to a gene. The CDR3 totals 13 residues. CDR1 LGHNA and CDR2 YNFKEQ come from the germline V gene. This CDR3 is CASSPRTGYEQYF. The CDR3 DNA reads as TGTGCCAGCAGCCCCCGGACAGGCTACGAGCAGTACTTC.

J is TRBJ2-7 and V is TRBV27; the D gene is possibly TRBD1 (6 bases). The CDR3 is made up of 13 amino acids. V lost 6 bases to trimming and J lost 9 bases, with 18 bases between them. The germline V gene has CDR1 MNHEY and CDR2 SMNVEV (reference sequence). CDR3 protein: CASRNWTDQGQYF. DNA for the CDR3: TGTGCCAGCAGAAACTGGACAGATCAGGGGCAGTACTTC.

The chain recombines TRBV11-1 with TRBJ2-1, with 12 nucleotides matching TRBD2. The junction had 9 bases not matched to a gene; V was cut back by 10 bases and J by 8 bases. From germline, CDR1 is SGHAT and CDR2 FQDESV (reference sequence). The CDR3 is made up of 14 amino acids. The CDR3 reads CATARLAGVHEQFF. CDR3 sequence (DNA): TGTGCCACCGCGCGACTAGCGGGAGTTCATGAGCAGTTCTTC.

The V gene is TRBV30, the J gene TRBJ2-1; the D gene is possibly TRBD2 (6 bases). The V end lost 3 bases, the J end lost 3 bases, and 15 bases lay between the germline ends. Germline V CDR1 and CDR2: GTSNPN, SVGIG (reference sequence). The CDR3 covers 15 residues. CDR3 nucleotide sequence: TGTGCCTGGAGAAGCCTTCGCGGGGACTACAATGAGCAGTTCTTC. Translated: CAWRSLRGDYNEQFF.

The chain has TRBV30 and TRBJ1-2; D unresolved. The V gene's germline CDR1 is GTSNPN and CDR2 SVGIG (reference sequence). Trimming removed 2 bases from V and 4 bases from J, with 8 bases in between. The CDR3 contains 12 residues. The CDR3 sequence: CAWSPLSYGYTF. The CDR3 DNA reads TGTGCCTGGAGTCCCCTTAGCTATGGCTACACCTTC.

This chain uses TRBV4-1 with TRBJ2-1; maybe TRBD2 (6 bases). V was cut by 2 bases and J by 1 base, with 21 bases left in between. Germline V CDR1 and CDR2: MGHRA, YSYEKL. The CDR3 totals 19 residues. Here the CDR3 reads CASSQNPGGRGDSYNEQFF. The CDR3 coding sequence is TGCGCCAGCAGCCAAAATCCTGGAGGGAGAGGCGATTCCTACAATGAGCAGTTCTTC.

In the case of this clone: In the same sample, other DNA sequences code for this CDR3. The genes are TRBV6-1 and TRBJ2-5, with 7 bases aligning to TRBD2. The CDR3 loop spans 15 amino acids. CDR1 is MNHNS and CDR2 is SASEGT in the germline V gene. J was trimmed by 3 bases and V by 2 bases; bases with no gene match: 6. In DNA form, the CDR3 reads TGTGCCAGCAGTGAACGGGCTAGCGGAGAAGAGACCCAGTACTTC. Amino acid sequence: CASSERASGEETQYF.

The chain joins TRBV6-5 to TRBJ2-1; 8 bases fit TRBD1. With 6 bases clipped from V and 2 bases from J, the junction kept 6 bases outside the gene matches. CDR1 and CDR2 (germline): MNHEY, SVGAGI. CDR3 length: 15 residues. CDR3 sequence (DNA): TGTGCCAGCAGCCTACAGGGGGTCGCCTACAATGAGCAGTTCTTC. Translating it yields CASSLQGVAYNEQFF.

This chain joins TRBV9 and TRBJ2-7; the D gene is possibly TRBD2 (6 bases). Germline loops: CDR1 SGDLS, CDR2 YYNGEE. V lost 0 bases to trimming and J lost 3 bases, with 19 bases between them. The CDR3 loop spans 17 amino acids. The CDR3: CASSVAPDSSARYEQYF. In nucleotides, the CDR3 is TGTGCCAGCAGCGTAGCCCCTGACTCTAGCGCCCGCTACGAGCAGTACTTC.

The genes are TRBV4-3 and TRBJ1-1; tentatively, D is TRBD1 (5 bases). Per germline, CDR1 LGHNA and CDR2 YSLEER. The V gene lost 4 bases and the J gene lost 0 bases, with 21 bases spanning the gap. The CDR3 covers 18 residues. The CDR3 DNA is TGCGCCAGCAGCCCTTCTTCAAGGGGAATCGCGTTGAACACTGAAGCTTTCTTT. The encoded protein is CASSPSSRGIALNTEAFF.